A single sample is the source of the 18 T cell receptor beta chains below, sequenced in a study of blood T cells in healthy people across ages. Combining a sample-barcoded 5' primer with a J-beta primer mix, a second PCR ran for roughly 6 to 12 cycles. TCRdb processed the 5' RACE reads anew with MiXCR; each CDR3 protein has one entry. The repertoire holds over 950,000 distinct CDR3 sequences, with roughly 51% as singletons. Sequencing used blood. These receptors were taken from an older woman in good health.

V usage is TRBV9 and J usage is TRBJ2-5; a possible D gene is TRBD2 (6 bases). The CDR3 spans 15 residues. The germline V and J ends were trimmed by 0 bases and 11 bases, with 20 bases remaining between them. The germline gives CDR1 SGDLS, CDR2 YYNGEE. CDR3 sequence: CASSVGDGRLGEQYF. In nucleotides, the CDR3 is TGTGCCAGCAGCGTAGGCGACGGGAGACTAGGGGAGCAGTACTTC.

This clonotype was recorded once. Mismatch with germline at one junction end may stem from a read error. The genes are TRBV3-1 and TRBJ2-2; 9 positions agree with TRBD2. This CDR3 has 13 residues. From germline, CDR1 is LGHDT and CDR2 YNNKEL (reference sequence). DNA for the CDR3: TGTGCCAGCAGCCAGCGGGGGGGCGGGGAACTGTTTTTT. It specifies CASSQRGGGELFF.

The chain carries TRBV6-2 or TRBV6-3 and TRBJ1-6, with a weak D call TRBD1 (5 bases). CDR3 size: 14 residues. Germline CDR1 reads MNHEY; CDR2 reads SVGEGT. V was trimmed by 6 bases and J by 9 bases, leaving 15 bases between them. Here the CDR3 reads CASSQGRILSPLHF. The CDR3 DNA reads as TGTGCCAGCAGCCAGGGAAGGATCCTTTCACCCCTCCACTTT.

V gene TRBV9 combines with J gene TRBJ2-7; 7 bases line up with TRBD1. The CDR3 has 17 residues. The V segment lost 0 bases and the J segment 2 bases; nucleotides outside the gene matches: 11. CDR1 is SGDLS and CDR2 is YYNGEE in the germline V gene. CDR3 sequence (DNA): TGTGCCAGCAGCGTAGCTTACGGGACAGTAAACACCTACGAGCAGTACTTC. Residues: CASSVAYGTVNTYEQYF. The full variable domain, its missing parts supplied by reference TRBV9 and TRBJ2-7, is DSGVTQTPKHLITATGQRVTLRCSPRSGDLSVYWYQQSLDQGLQFLIQYYNGEERAKGNILERFSAQQFPDLHSELNLSSLELGDSALYFCASSVAYGTVNTYEQYFGPGTRLTVT.

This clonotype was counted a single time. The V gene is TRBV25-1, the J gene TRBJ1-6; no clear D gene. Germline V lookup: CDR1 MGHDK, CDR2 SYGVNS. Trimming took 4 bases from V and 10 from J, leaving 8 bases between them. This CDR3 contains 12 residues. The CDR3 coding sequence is TGTGCCAGCAGTGCCTCGGGATCACCCCTCCACTTT. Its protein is CASSASGSPLHF.

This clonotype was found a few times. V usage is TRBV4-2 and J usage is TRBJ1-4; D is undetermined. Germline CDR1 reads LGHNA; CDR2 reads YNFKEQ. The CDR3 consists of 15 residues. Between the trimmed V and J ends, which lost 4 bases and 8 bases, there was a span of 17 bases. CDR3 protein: CASSPERAGQEKLFF. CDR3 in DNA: TGTGCCAGCAGCCCAGAAAGGGCCGGCCAGGAAAAACTGTTTTTT.

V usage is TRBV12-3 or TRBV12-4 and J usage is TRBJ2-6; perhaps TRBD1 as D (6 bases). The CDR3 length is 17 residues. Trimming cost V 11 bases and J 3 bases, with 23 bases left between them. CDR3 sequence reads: CAGSRSTNRVGANVLTF. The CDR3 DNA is TGTGCCGGCTCCAGGTCTACTAACAGGGTTGGGGCCAACGTCCTGACTTTC.

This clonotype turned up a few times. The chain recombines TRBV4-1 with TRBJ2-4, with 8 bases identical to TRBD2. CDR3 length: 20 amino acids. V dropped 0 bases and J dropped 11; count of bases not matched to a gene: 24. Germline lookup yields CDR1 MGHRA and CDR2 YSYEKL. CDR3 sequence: CASSQDRGGAIESLTNVQYF. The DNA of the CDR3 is TGCGCCAGCAGCCAAGACCGGGGGGGGGCGATTGAATCCCTTACGAACGTTCAGTACTTC.

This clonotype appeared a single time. CDR3 nucleotides: TGTGCCACCAGTTCTCCTTCTGGAGTAGCGGGAGGTTTTGATACGCAGTATTTT. Its translation: CATSSPSGVAGGFDTQYF. The chain combines TRBV24-1 with TRBJ2-3; 10 bases are shared with TRBD2. Germline values: CDR1 KGHDR, CDR2 SFDVKD. The CDR3 is 18 amino acids. V dropped 6 bases and J dropped 6; count of bases not matched to a gene: 17.

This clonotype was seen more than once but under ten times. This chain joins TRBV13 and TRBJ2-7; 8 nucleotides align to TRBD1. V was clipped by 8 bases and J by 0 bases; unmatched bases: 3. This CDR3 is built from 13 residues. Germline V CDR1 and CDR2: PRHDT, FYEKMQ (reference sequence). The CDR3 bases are TGTGCCAGCGGGACAGGCCTCTCCTACGAGCAGTACTTC. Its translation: CASGTGLSYEQYF.

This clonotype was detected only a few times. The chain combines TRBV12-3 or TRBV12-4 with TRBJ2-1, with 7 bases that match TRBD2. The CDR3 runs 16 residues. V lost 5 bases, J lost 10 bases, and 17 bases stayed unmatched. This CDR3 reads CASSPPGWGGRAEQFF. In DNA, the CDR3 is TGTGCCAGCAGTCCTCCCGGGTGGGGCGGGAGAGCGGAGCAGTTCTTC.

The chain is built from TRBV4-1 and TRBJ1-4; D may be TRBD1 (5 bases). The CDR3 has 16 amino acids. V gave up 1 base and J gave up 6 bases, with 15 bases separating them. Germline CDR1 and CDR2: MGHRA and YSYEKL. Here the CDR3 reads CASSQAMGAGDEKLFF. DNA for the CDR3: TGCGCCAGCAGCCAAGCAATGGGAGCGGGGGATGAAAAACTGTTTTTT.

CDR3 DNA sequence: TGTGCCAGCAGCTTAGGAGAGGGGGGGAATCCGTTCCTGGGCACTGAAGCTTTCTTT. Translating gives CASSLGEGGNPFLGTEAFF. The chain couples TRBV7-2 to TRBJ1-1, with TRBD1 as a possible D gene (6 bases). Trimming removed 1 base at V and 4 bases at J, with 25 bases between. This CDR3 is built from 19 residues. Germline V lookup: CDR1 SGHTA, CDR2 FQGNSA.

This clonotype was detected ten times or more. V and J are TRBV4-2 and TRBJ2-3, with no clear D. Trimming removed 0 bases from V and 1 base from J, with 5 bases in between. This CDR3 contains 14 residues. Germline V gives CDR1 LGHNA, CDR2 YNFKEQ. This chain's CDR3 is CASSQEFGTDTQYF. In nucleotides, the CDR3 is TGTGCCAGCAGCCAAGAATTCGGCACAGATACGCAGTATTTT.

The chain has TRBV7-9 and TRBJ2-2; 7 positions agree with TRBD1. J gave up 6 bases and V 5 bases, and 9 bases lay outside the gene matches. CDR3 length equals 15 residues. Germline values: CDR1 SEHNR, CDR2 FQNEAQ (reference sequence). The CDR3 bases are TGTGCCAGCAGCCCTAGGGGGACAGCGGCCGGGGAGCTGTTTTTT. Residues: CASSPRGTAAGELFF.

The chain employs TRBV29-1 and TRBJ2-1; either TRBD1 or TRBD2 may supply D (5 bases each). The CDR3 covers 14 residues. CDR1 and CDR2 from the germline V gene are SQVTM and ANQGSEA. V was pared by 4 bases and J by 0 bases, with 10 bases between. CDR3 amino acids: CSVVRGASYNEQFF. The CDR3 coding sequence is TGCAGCGTTGTGAGGGGAGCCTCCTACAATGAGCAGTTCTTC.

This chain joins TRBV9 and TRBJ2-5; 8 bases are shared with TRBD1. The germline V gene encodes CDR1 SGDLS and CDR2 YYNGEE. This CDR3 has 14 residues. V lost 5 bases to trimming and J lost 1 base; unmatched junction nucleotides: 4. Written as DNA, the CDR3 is TGTGCCAGCAGAGGACAGGGCCTCCAAGAGACCCAGTACTTC. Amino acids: CASRGQGLQETQYF.

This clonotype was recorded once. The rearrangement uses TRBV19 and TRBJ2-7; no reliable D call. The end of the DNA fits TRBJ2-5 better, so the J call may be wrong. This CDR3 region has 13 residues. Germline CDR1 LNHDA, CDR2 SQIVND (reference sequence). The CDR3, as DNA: TGTGCCAGTAGCTTCGACATTCGAGAGACCCAGTACTTC. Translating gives CASSFDIRETQYF.